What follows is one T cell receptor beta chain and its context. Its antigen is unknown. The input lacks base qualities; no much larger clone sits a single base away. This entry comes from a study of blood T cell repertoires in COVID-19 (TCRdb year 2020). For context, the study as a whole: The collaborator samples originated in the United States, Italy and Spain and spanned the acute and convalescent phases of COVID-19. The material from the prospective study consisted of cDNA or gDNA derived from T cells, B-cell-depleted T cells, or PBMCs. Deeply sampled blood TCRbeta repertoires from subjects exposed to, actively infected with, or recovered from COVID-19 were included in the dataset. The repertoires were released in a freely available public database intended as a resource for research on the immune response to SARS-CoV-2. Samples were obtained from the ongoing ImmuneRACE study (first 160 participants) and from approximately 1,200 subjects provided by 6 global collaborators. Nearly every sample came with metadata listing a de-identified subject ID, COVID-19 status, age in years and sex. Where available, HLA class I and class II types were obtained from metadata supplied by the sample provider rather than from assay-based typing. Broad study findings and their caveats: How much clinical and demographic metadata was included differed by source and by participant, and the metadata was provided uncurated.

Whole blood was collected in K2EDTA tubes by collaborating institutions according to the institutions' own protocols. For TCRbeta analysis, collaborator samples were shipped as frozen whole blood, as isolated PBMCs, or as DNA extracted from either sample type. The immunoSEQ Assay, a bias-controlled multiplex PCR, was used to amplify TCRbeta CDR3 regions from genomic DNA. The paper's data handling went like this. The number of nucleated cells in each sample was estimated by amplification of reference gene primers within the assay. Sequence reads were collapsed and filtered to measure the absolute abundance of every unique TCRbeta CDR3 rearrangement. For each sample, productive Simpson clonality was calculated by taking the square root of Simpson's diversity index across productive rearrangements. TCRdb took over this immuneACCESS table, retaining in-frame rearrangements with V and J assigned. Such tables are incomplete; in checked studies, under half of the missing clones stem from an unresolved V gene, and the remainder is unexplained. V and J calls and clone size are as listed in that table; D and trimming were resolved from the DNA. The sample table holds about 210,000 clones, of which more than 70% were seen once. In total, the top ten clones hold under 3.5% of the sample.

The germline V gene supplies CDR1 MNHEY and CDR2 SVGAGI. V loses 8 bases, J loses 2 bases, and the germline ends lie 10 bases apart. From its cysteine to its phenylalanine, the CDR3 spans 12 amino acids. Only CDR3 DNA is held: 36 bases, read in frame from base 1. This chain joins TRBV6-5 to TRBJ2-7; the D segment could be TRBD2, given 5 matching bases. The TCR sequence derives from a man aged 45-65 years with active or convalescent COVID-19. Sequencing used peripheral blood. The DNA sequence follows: TGTGCCAGCGGACCCGGGGCCTACGAGCAGTACTTC. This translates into CASGPGAYEQYF.